Listed below are T cell receptor beta chains from one sample, sequenced in a study of molecular identifiers for immune sequencing clone quantification. One entry per CDR3 protein, called by TCRdb with MiXCR from the PCR reads. This sample carries a few hundred thousand distinct CDR3 sequences, roughly 24% of them seen once, and the ten largest clones take approximately 0.76%. The sample comprised naive CD8+ T cells from blood, with Jurkat cell RNA spiked in. These receptors were obtained from a human donor in good health. Some libraries in this study had Jurkat cell RNA spiked in. The CDR3 runs from the conserved cysteine through the conserved F or W. Fields, in order: J gene, V gene, clone size, D gene, CDR3 DNA, CDR3 protein. The D gene is left open where the match is weak. The listing skips clone size in some rows; elsewhere it reads once, few, many or a size class.

J gene: TRBJ2-3
V gene: TRBV5-1
clone size: many
D gene: -
CDR3 DNA: TGCGCCAGCAGCTTCAATGCAGATACGCAGTATTTT
CDR3 protein: CASSFNADTQYF

J gene: TRBJ1-1
V gene: TRBV12-3/TRBV12-4
clone size: few
D gene: -
CDR3 DNA: TGTGCCAGCAGCCCTCGATCAGATCCGAACACTGAAGCTTTCTTT
CDR3 protein: CASSPRSDPNTEAFF

J gene: TRBJ2-7
V gene: TRBV20-1
clone size: -
D gene: -
CDR3 DNA: TGCAGTGCTAGAGAGGCAGGGAACCACGAGCAGTACTTC
CDR3 protein: CSAREAGNHEQYF

J gene: TRBJ2-1
V gene: TRBV6-5
clone size: -
D gene: -
CDR3 DNA: TGTGCCAGCAGTTACACCCCCCAGCAGACCTACAATGAGCAGTTCTTC
CDR3 protein: CASSYTPQQTYNEQFF

J gene: TRBJ1-5
V gene: TRBV4-1
clone size: -
D gene: TRBD1
CDR3 DNA: TGCGCCAGCAGCCCCCAGCGGACAGGGGGGAATCAGCCCCCGCATTTT
CDR3 protein: CASSPQRTGGNQPPHF

J gene: TRBJ2-2
V gene: TRBV24-1
clone size: -
D gene: TRBD2
CDR3 DNA: TGTGCCACCAGTGATACCGGACTAGCGGGGGCCGGGGAGCTGTTTTTT
CDR3 protein: CATSDTGLAGAGELFF

J gene: TRBJ2-5
V gene: TRBV15
clone size: few
D gene: -
CDR3 DNA: TGTGCCACCAGCAGAGTAGATGGTACACAAGAGACCCAGTACTTC
CDR3 protein: CATSRVDGTQETQYF

J gene: TRBJ2-7
V gene: TRBV19
clone size: few
D gene: TRBD1
CDR3 DNA: TGTGCCAGTAATTTTGGACAGGGTTACGAGCAGTACTTC
CDR3 protein: CASNFGQGYEQYF

J gene: TRBJ2-3
V gene: TRBV7-9
clone size: many
D gene: -
CDR3 DNA: TGTGCCAGCAGCTTAGACGGGGGCCAGGGAAGCACAGATACGCAGTATTTT
CDR3 protein: CASSLDGGQGSTDTQYF

J gene: TRBJ2-7
V gene: TRBV2
clone size: few
D gene: -
CDR3 DNA: TGTGCCAGCAGTGAAGCCACCGGGGGGCAGTACTTC
CDR3 protein: CASSEATGGQYF

J gene: TRBJ2-7
V gene: TRBV5-1
clone size: many
D gene: TRBD1
CDR3 DNA: TGTGCCAGCAGTTCAACAGGGGCCGAGCAGTACTTC
CDR3 protein: CASSSTGAEQYF

J gene: TRBJ2-5
V gene: TRBV7-9
clone size: -
D gene: -
CDR3 DNA: TGTGCCAGCAGCCTAGATTCAGGGGCAGAGACCCTGTACTTC
CDR3 protein: CASSLDSGAETLYF

J gene: TRBJ2-2
V gene: TRBV19
clone size: many
D gene: -
CDR3 DNA: TGTGCCAGTAGTATAGCTGGGAACACCGGGGAGCTGTTTTTT
CDR3 protein: CASSIAGNTGELFF

J gene: TRBJ2-7
V gene: TRBV5-4
clone size: -
D gene: TRBD1
CDR3 DNA: TGTGCCAGCAGCTCAACCGGGACAGGATCCTACGAGAAGTACTTC
CDR3 protein: CASSSTGTGSYEKYF

J gene: TRBJ1-1
V gene: TRBV12-3/TRBV12-4
clone size: few
D gene: -
CDR3 DNA: TGTGCCAGCAGTTTAGCGCGCAGAACTGAAGCTTTCTTT
CDR3 protein: CASSLARRTEAFF

J gene: TRBJ2-5
V gene: TRBV7-9
clone size: many
D gene: TRBD2
CDR3 DNA: TGTGCCAGCAGCTTAGCCCTTCTCCAGGCGGGAGGACAAGAGACCCAGTACTTC
CDR3 protein: CASSLALLQAGGQETQYF

J gene: TRBJ1-3
V gene: TRBV2
clone size: -
D gene: TRBD1
CDR3 DNA: TGTGCCAGCAGGGATACAGGGGATGGAAACACCATATATTTT
CDR3 protein: CASRDTGDGNTIYF

J gene: TRBJ2-7
V gene: TRBV20-1
clone size: many
D gene: TRBD2
CDR3 DNA: TGCAGTGCTAGAGAGGTAGCGGGACGCGAGCAGTACTTC
CDR3 protein: CSAREVAGREQYF

J gene: TRBJ2-7
V gene: TRBV7-9
clone size: -
D gene: -
CDR3 DNA: TGTGCCAGCAGCCGTTTGGGCCAGGGGTCCTCCTACGAGCAGTACTTC
CDR3 protein: CASSRLGQGSSYEQYF

J gene: TRBJ2-3
V gene: TRBV28
clone size: few
D gene: -
CDR3 DNA: TGTGCCAGCAGCCCCAGCCCCAGGGCGCCCCAGTATTTT
CDR3 protein: CASSPSPRAPQYF

J gene: TRBJ2-7
V gene: TRBV5-4
clone size: many
D gene: -
CDR3 DNA: TGTGCCAGCAGCCTGACTGACCCCTACGAGCAGTACTTC
CDR3 protein: CASSLTDPYEQYF

J gene: TRBJ1-2
V gene: TRBV29-1
clone size: -
D gene: -
CDR3 DNA: TGCAGCGTTGGGGGCGCGAAACAGGGTTACTATGGCTACACCTTC
CDR3 protein: CSVGGAKQGYYGYTF

J gene: TRBJ2-1
V gene: TRBV5-1
clone size: -
D gene: TRBD1
CDR3 DNA: TGCGCCAGCAGCTTATCTGACAGGGGGCGTAACAATGAGCAGTTCTTC
CDR3 protein: CASSLSDRGRNNEQFF

J gene: TRBJ2-5
V gene: TRBV6-2/TRBV6-3
clone size: -
D gene: -
CDR3 DNA: TGTGCCAGCAGTACTACCGGGACTCCCTTCGGGACCCAGTACTTC
CDR3 protein: CASSTTGTPFGTQYF

J gene: TRBJ2-7
V gene: TRBV4-3
clone size: -
D gene: TRBD2
CDR3 DNA: TGCGCCAGCAGCCAAGATCTACCTAGCGGGGGCCCCTCCTACGAGCAGTACTTC
CDR3 protein: CASSQDLPSGGPSYEQYF

J gene: TRBJ1-1
V gene: TRBV12-3/TRBV12-4
clone size: -
D gene: -
CDR3 DNA: TGTGCCAGCAGTTTAGGTCGTCCCCCTGGGGCTGAAGCTTTCTTT
CDR3 protein: CASSLGRPPGAEAFF

J gene: TRBJ2-1
V gene: TRBV11-2
clone size: -
D gene: -
CDR3 DNA: TGTGCCAGCAGCTTGCGCGGAGGCCCGGAGCAGTTCTTC
CDR3 protein: CASSLRGGPEQFF

J gene: TRBJ2-5
V gene: TRBV7-9
clone size: -
D gene: TRBD1
CDR3 DNA: TGTGCCAGCAGCACGACAGGGGGGTCGGAGACCCAGTACTTC
CDR3 protein: CASSTTGGSETQYF

J gene: TRBJ2-7
V gene: TRBV4-1
clone size: few
D gene: -
CDR3 DNA: TGCGCCAGCAGCCTACAGGGAACTAGCGACGAGCAGTACTTC
CDR3 protein: CASSLQGTSDEQYF

J gene: TRBJ2-7
V gene: TRBV6-2/TRBV6-3
clone size: few
D gene: TRBD2
CDR3 DNA: TGTGCCAGCAGCCTAGCGGGGGGAGGATTGTACGAGCAGTACTTC
CDR3 protein: CASSLAGGGLYEQYF

J gene: TRBJ1-5
V gene: TRBV27
clone size: many
D gene: TRBD1
CDR3 DNA: TGTGCCAGCAGTTACAGGGGGATTAGCAATCAGCCCCAGCATTTT
CDR3 protein: CASSYRGISNQPQHF

J gene: TRBJ2-2
V gene: TRBV27
clone size: -
D gene: -
CDR3 DNA: TGTGCCAGCAGTTGGAACACCAGGGAGCTGTTTTTT
CDR3 protein: CASSWNTRELFF

J gene: TRBJ1-2
V gene: TRBV12-5
clone size: -
D gene: -
CDR3 DNA: TGTGCTAGTGGTTTGTGGGATGGCTACACCTTC
CDR3 protein: CASGLWDGYTF

J gene: TRBJ2-5
V gene: TRBV12-3/TRBV12-4
clone size: few
D gene: -
CDR3 DNA: TGTGCCAGCAGTTTCCATGGACTGGGGGAGGAGACCCAGTACTTC
CDR3 protein: CASSFHGLGEETQYF

J gene: TRBJ2-7
V gene: TRBV20-1
clone size: few
D gene: -
CDR3 DNA: TGCAGTGCTAGAGATCCGGGGGGCAGGGACGAGCAGTACTTC
CDR3 protein: CSARDPGGRDEQYF

J gene: TRBJ2-2
V gene: TRBV19
clone size: once
D gene: TRBD1
CDR3 DNA: TGTGCCAGTAGTATGACAGGCAGGGGGCTGAGAACCGGGGAGCTGTTTTTT
CDR3 protein: CASSMTGRGLRTGELFF

J gene: TRBJ2-5
V gene: TRBV20-1
clone size: many
D gene: TRBD2
CDR3 DNA: TGCAGTGCCCAGGTTGGACTAGTAGCTGAGACCCAGTACTTC
CDR3 protein: CSAQVGLVAETQYF

J gene: TRBJ2-6
V gene: TRBV2
clone size: few
D gene: -
CDR3 DNA: TGTGCCAGCAGAATCCAATACGACGGCTCTGGGGCCAACGTCCTGACTTTC
CDR3 protein: CASRIQYDGSGANVLTF

J gene: TRBJ2-5
V gene: TRBV7-2
clone size: many
D gene: -
CDR3 DNA: TGTGCCAGCCGATTAGGCGTGGGGGCCTTGGAGACCCAGTACTTC
CDR3 protein: CASRLGVGALETQYF

J gene: TRBJ1-5
V gene: TRBV19
clone size: few
D gene: TRBD1
CDR3 DNA: TGTGCCAGTAGTAAAGTAAGTCCGGACAGGGGGCGGCAGCCCCAGCATTTT
CDR3 protein: CASSKVSPDRGRQPQHF

J gene: TRBJ2-5
V gene: TRBV7-2
clone size: many
D gene: TRBD1
CDR3 DNA: TGTGCCAGCAGCATCCGGGACAGGGGATGGCAAGAGACCCAGTACTTC
CDR3 protein: CASSIRDRGWQETQYF

J gene: TRBJ2-2
V gene: TRBV2
clone size: -
D gene: -
CDR3 DNA: TGTGCCAGCACCCTAGGACAGCCGAACACCGGGGAGCTGTTTTTT
CDR3 protein: CASTLGQPNTGELFF

J gene: TRBJ2-5
V gene: TRBV6-2/TRBV6-3
clone size: few
D gene: -
CDR3 DNA: TGTGCCAGCAGTTACGGTACGATACAAGAGACCCAGTACTTC
CDR3 protein: CASSYGTIQETQYF

J gene: TRBJ2-5
V gene: TRBV4-1
clone size: many
D gene: TRBD1
CDR3 DNA: TGCGCCAGCAGCCAAGATCCAGGGGGCCCAGAGACCCAGTACTTC
CDR3 protein: CASSQDPGGPETQYF

J gene: TRBJ2-7
V gene: TRBV13
clone size: -
D gene: TRBD1
CDR3 DNA: TGTGCCAGCAGCTTGGGTTCCGGGACAGGCTCCTACGAGCAGTACTTC
CDR3 protein: CASSLGSGTGSYEQYF

J gene: TRBJ2-2
V gene: TRBV6-2/TRBV6-3
clone size: many
D gene: TRBD2
CDR3 DNA: TGTGCCAGCAATCCCGGGACTAGTAACACCGGGGAGCTGTTTTTT
CDR3 protein: CASNPGTSNTGELFF

J gene: TRBJ2-3
V gene: TRBV29-1
clone size: many
D gene: TRBD2
CDR3 DNA: TGCAGCGTTGAACTAGCGGGAGGGCGAGATACGCAGTATTTT
CDR3 protein: CSVELAGGRDTQYF

J gene: TRBJ1-3
V gene: TRBV20-1
clone size: -
D gene: -
CDR3 DNA: TGCAGTGCTAGAGATATGACGGGGCGATCTGGAAACACCATATATTTT
CDR3 protein: CSARDMTGRSGNTIYF

J gene: TRBJ2-3
V gene: TRBV7-9
clone size: many
D gene: -
CDR3 DNA: TGTGCCAGCAGCTTATTCCAGACTAGCACAGATACGCAGTATTTT
CDR3 protein: CASSLFQTSTDTQYF

J gene: TRBJ1-2
V gene: TRBV12-3/TRBV12-4
clone size: many
D gene: -
CDR3 DNA: TGTGCCAGCACCGATAACTATGGCTACACCTTC
CDR3 protein: CASTDNYGYTF

J gene: TRBJ2-3
V gene: TRBV13
clone size: many
D gene: TRBD1
CDR3 DNA: TGTGCCAGCAGCTTAGGCTACGAGGAAGGGGGCCCAGATACGCAGTATTTT
CDR3 protein: CASSLGYEEGGPDTQYF

J gene: TRBJ2-7
V gene: TRBV30
clone size: few
D gene: TRBD1
CDR3 DNA: TGTGCCTGGAGTGCCCGGACAGGATTTTCCTACGAGCAGTACTTC
CDR3 protein: CAWSARTGFSYEQYF

J gene: TRBJ2-3
V gene: TRBV7-9
clone size: few
D gene: -
CDR3 DNA: TGTGCCAGCAGCGCCGGGCCTAGCGTGGCAGATACGCAGTATTTT
CDR3 protein: CASSAGPSVADTQYF

J gene: TRBJ2-3
V gene: TRBV28
clone size: many
D gene: -
CDR3 DNA: TGTGCCAGCAGCCATGAGGCATACACAGATACGCAGTATTTT
CDR3 protein: CASSHEAYTDTQYF

J gene: TRBJ1-1
V gene: TRBV12-3/TRBV12-4
clone size: -
D gene: TRBD1
CDR3 DNA: TGTGCCAGCAGTGGGGGAGTTGGGACAGAGGCAAGGGGGGACACTGAAGCTTTCTTT
CDR3 protein: CASSGGVGTEARGDTEAFF

J gene: TRBJ2-7
V gene: TRBV28
clone size: -
D gene: -
CDR3 DNA: TGTGCCAGCAGTTTGGACGTGCAGTACTTC
CDR3 protein: CASSLDVQYF

J gene: TRBJ2-2
V gene: TRBV13
clone size: -
D gene: -
CDR3 DNA: TGTGCCAGCAGCTTAACATCCGTCGGGTCCGGGGAGCTGTTTTTT
CDR3 protein: CASSLTSVGSGELFF

J gene: TRBJ2-5
V gene: TRBV29-1
clone size: many
D gene: -
CDR3 DNA: TGCAGCGTTGATTCCCCCTCGTACCAAGAGACCCAGTACTTC
CDR3 protein: CSVDSPSYQETQYF